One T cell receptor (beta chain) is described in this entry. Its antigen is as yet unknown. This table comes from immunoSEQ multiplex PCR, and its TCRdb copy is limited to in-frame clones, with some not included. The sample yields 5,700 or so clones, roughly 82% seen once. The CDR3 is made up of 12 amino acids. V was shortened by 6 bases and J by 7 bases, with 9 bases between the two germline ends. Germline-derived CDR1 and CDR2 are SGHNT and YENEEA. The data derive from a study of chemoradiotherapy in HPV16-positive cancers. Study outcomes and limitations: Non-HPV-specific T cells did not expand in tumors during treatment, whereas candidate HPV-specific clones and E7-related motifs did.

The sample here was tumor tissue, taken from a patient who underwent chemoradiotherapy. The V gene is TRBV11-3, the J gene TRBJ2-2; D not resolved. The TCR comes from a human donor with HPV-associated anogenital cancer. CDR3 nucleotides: TGTGCCAGCAGTCCCGTCGGCGGGGAGCTGTTTTTT. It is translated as CASSPVGGELFF.